This T cell receptor (beta chain) was retrieved from a study of control samples from healthy donors and cancer patients. From germline, CDR1 is SGHRS and CDR2 YFSETQ. The CDR3 has 17 amino acids. V gave up 4 bases and J gave up 5 bases; unmatched junction bases: 12. Sequencing was performed with immunoSEQ multiplex PCR; in TCRdb, only in-frame clones are kept and a portion is missing. The sample yields just under 100,000 clones, more than 85% seen once. This sequence joins TRBV5-1 and TRBJ2-5; 12 nucleotides align to TRBD2. The sequenced sample was blood. This clonotype was sampled from a man aged 18 to 29 in good health. The CDR3 reads CASSRSGTSGSSETQYF. CDR3 nucleotides: TGCGCCAGCAGCCGCTCCGGGACTAGCGGGTCGTCGGAGACCCAGTACTTC.